A single sample gave rise to the 22 T cell receptor beta chains below, sequenced in a study of T cell changes during pregnancy in multiple sclerosis. TCRdb's copy holds only in-frame clones and misses some; the assay was immunoSEQ multiplex PCR. The sample yields around 35,000 clones, roughly 88% seen once. The material was CD8+ T cells from peripheral blood mononuclear cells, obtained after pregnancy. The receptors were gathered from a female donor with multiple sclerosis, enrolled in a pregnancy study.

The chain is built from TRBV4-2 and TRBJ1-1; 7 bases are shared with TRBD1. CDR3 length: 15 amino acids. The J segment lost 5 bases and the V segment lost 5 bases, leaving 11 bases of the junction unmatched. Germline assignment: CDR1 LGHNA and CDR2 YNFKEQ. CDR3 residues: CASSSTIGGGTEAFF. CDR3 bases: TGTGCCAGCAGCTCTACAATAGGGGGCGGGACTGAAGCTTTCTTT.

The chain uses TRBV11-2 and TRBJ1-5; TRBD1 matches 7 bases. Per germline, CDR1 SGHAT and CDR2 FQNNGV. The CDR3 consists of 13 residues. J lost 5 bases, V lost 5 bases, and 3 bases had no gene match. The CDR3 is CASSPTGDQPQHF. CDR3 nucleotide sequence: TGTGCCAGCAGCCCCACAGGGGATCAGCCCCAGCATTTT.

This clone is judged medium-sized. J is TRBJ1-5 and V is TRBV5-5; 7 nucleotides match TRBD1. The CDR3 contains 15 residues. CDR1 is SGHKS and CDR2 is YYEKEE in the germline V gene (reference sequence). With 4 bases clipped from V and 4 bases from J, the junction kept 8 bases outside the gene matches. The CDR3 sequence is CASSARQGGNQPQHF. The DNA of the CDR3 is TGTGCCAGCAGCGCTAGACAGGGCGGTAATCAGCCCCAGCATTTT.

The gene calls are TRBV9 and TRBJ2-3; D possibly corresponds to TRBD2 (7 bases). The CDR3 length is 16 residues. Trimming shortened V by 4 bases and J by 4 bases, and 19 bases separated the two germline ends. Germline V gene data show CDR1 as SGDLS and CDR2 as YYNGEE. DNA for the CDR3: TGTGCCAGCAGCCCCCTAGGGGGGGGGTTGGCAGATACGCAGTATTTT. Its protein is CASSPLGGGLADTQYF. Full variable domain (missing parts from reference TRBV9 and TRBJ2-3): DSGVTQTPKHLITATGQRVTLRCSPRSGDLSVYWYQQSLDQGLQFLIQYYNGEERAKGNILERFSAQQFPDLHSELNLSSLELGDSALYFCASSPLGGGLADTQYFGPGTRLTVL.

The chain links TRBV4-3 to TRBJ2-1; 10 bases are a match to TRBD2. Unmatched junction bases numbered 3, after V lost 3 bases and J lost 4 bases. This CDR3 spans 15 amino acids. The germline CDR1 and CDR2 sequences are LGHNA and YSLEER. The CDR3 DNA sequence: TGCGCCAGCAGCCAGGTAGCGGGGGGTTACAATGAGCAGTTCTTC. Its translation is CASSQVAGGYNEQFF.

V gene TRBV5-1 combines with J gene TRBJ2-7; TRBD1 aligns across 7 bases. Germline V gives CDR1 SGHRS, CDR2 YFSETQ. The length of the CDR3 is 13 residues. V lost 4 bases to trimming and J lost 2 bases; unmatched junction nucleotides: 3. CDR3 protein: CASSVDRAYEQYF. For the CDR3, the DNA is TGCGCCAGCAGCGTAGACAGGGCCTACGAGCAGTACTTC.

The chain carries TRBV2 and TRBJ2-5; TRBD1 matches 9 bases. Germline CDR1 is SNHLY and CDR2 is FYNNEI. J lost 2 bases, V lost 6 bases, and 4 bases had no gene match. The CDR3 has 14 amino acids. CDR3 sequence (DNA): TGTGCCAGCAGGAAGGGGACAGGGCAAGAGACCCAGTACTTC. Amino acid sequence: CASRKGTGQETQYF.

The J gene is TRBJ1-2, the V gene TRBV7-9, with TRBD1 as a possible D gene (5 bases). Germline CDR1 is SEHNR and CDR2 is FQNEAQ (reference sequence). The CDR3 consists of 14 residues. Deletions cut 4 bases from V and 6 bases from J, with 15 bases between. This chain's CDR3 is CASSSDSLLNGYTF. Here the CDR3 DNA reads TGTGCCAGCAGCTCCGACAGTCTCCTAAATGGCTACACCTTC.

This chain links TRBV18 with TRBJ1-1, with D possibly matching TRBD1 (5 bases). V dropped 4 bases and J dropped 4 bases, with 10 bases sitting between them. Per the germline V gene, CDR1 is KGHSH and CDR2 is LQKENI. This CDR3 contains 13 residues. CDR3: CASSQGWGTEAFF. CDR3 bases: TGTGCCAGCTCACAGGGGTGGGGCACTGAAGCTTTCTTT.

The chain couples TRBV30 to TRBJ2-7; a possible D gene is TRBD1 (6 bases). The ends were cut back, 5 bases at V and 2 bases at J, with 13 bases in the middle. The length of the CDR3 is 13 residues. Looked up from germline, CDR1 is GTSNPN and CDR2 is SVGIG (reference sequence). CDR3 region: CAWSRDTTYEQYF. CDR3 bases: TGTGCCTGGTCTCGGGACACCACCTACGAGCAGTACTTC.

The chain uses TRBV9 and TRBJ2-3, with D possibly being TRBD2 (5 bases). The CDR3 runs to 18 residues. Germline CDR1 SGDLS, CDR2 YYNGEE. Trimming removed 4 bases from V and 0 bases from J, with 21 bases in between. The CDR3 reads CASSSNPTSPISTDTQYF. The CDR3 DNA sequence: TGTGCCAGCAGCAGCAACCCTACTAGTCCCATAAGCACAGATACGCAGTATTTT.

J is TRBJ2-7 and V is TRBV7-2, with a possible D match to TRBD2 (5 bases). Trimming took off 5 bases at V and 5 bases at J, with 10 bases between the two ends. CDR1 and CDR2 (germline): SGHTA, FQGNSA. This CDR3 region has 12 residues. The DNA of the CDR3 is TGTGCCAGCAGCCCCCCCGGGAACGAGCAGTACTTC. As protein: CASSPPGNEQYF. Combining the CDR3 with reference TRBV7-2 and TRBJ2-7 gives the whole variable domain GAGVSQSPSNKVTEKGKDVELRCDPISGHTALYWYRQSLGQGLEFLIYFQGNSAPDKSGLPSDRFSAERTGGSVSTLTIQRTQQEDSAVYLCASSPPGNEQYFGPGTRLTVT.

The V gene is TRBV4-2, the J gene TRBJ2-5, with a weak D call TRBD2 (6 bases). This CDR3 is 16 amino acids long. Germline V gives CDR1 LGHNA, CDR2 YNFKEQ. Trimming removed 4 bases at V and 0 bases at J, with 15 bases between. The chain's CDR3 is CASSPRDSGDQETQYF. The CDR3, as DNA: TGTGCCAGCAGCCCTCGGGATAGCGGAGACCAAGAGACCCAGTACTTC.

The CDR3 is CASSSGLAGRETQYF. The CDR3 nucleotides are TGTGCCAGCAGCTCGGGACTAGCGGGGAGAGAGACCCAGTACTTC. The genes are TRBV5-4 and TRBJ2-5; 13 nucleotides match TRBD2. J was trimmed by 4 bases and V by 3 bases; bases with no gene match: 3. The CDR3 contains 15 residues. The germline V gene encodes CDR1 SGHNT and CDR2 YYREEE (reference sequence).

This clone was observed a single time. The chain uses TRBV30 and TRBJ2-4; no definite D call. The CDR3 loop spans 14 amino acids. Germline assignment: CDR1 GTSNPN and CDR2 SVGIG (reference sequence). V lost 3 bases to trimming and J lost 3 bases, with 12 bases between them. CDR3 DNA sequence: TGTGCCTGGAGGTGGAGAGGTTACAAAAACATTCAGTACTTC. Amino acid sequence: CAWRWRGYKNIQYF.

The gene calls are TRBV4-2 and TRBJ2-1; tentative D call: TRBD2 (5 bases). The CDR3 totals 14 residues. The germline V and J ends were trimmed by 3 bases and 5 bases, with 11 bases remaining between them. CDR1 is LGHNA, CDR2 YNFKEQ, per germline. In nucleotides, the CDR3 is TGTGCCAGCAGCCAGCAGATGGGAGACAATGAGCAGTTCTTC. Its protein is CASSQQMGDNEQFF.

This clone was seen once. The chain combines TRBV9 with TRBJ2-1; the match to TRBD2 covers 7 bases. V lost 3 bases and J lost 12; bases outside the gene matches: 9. The CDR3 has 13 residues. Germline lookup yields CDR1 SGDLS and CDR2 YYNGEE. The CDR3, as DNA: TGTGCCAGCAGCGATAAGGACTCGGGGGGGCAGTTCTTC. Translation gives CASSDKDSGGQFF.

The chain employs TRBV10-3 and TRBJ2-3, with TRBD2 matching 8 bases. The CDR3 length is 16 residues. Losses at the gene ends were 6 bases for V and 0 bases for J; bases not matched to a gene: 8. Germline-derived CDR1 and CDR2 are ENHRY and SYGVKD. CDR3 in DNA: TGTGCCATCAGACCGAGTAGCGGGACTAGCACAGATACGCAGTATTTT. This encodes CAIRPSSGTSTDTQYF.

The chain is built from TRBV27 and TRBJ2-1; 7 bases match TRBD1. Unmatched junction bases numbered 12, after V lost 2 bases and J lost 8 bases. CDR1 and CDR2 (germline): MNHEY, SMNVEV (reference sequence). This CDR3 has 16 residues. The CDR3 region has the DNA TGTGCCAGCAGTTTAGGGACAGTCCCCTCTGGCTATGAGCAGTTCTTC. Its translation is CASSLGTVPSGYEQFF.

The CDR3 here is CASSISGGAYNEQFF. The CDR3, as DNA: TGTGCCAGCAGCATAAGCGGGGGGGCTTACAATGAGCAGTTCTTC. J is TRBJ2-1 and V is TRBV7-8; TRBD2 aligns across 10 bases. The CDR3 has 15 amino acids. Germline CDR1 SGHVS, CDR2 FQNEAQ. The J segment lost 4 bases and the V segment lost 5 bases, leaving 5 bases of the junction unmatched.

The V call is TRBV6-4, the J call TRBJ2-2; tentatively, D is TRBD1 (6 bases). Germline V CDR1 and CDR2: MRHNA, SNTAGT. This CDR3 comprises 15 residues. The ends were cut back, 5 bases at V and 2 bases at J, with 12 bases in the middle. In nucleotides, the CDR3 is TGTGCCAGCAGTCATACAGGGCCTAACACCGGGGAGCTGTTTTTT. It is translated as CASSHTGPNTGELFF.

The CDR3 bases are TGTGCCAGCAGCCGAAGGGCTGGGGCGTACAATGAGCAGTTCTTC. This translates into CASSRRAGAYNEQFF. The chain has TRBV7-2 and TRBJ2-1; the D gene is possibly TRBD1 (5 bases). CDR1 SGHTA and CDR2 FQGNSA come from the germline V gene. V was trimmed by 5 bases and J by 4 bases, leaving 15 bases between them. The CDR3 contains 15 residues.